The sequence of this T cell receptor beta chain was determined in a study of graft-versus-host responses after intestinal transplantation. The assay was immunoSEQ multiplex PCR, and TCRdb's table has in-frame clones only and misses some. Among 35,000 to 50,000 clones, over 85% were seen once, and the ten largest hold around 1.5%. Deletions cut 0 bases from V and 4 bases from J, with 6 bases between. The CDR3 extends over 13 amino acids. The germline CDR1 and CDR2 sequences are MGHRA and YSYEKL. The source material was PBMCs, sampled 335 days after intestinal transplant. The TCR comes from a human patient who received an intestinal transplant, so some T cells may come from the graft donor. This rearrangement joins TRBV4-1 to TRBJ1-2; D may be TRBD1 (5 bases). CDR3 residues: CASSQDRVYGYTF. The CDR3 nucleotides are TGCGCCAGCAGCCAAGACAGGGTCTATGGCTACACCTTC.